The T cell receptor beta chain described here comes from a study of T cells in localized non-small cell lung cancer. Trimming stripped 6 bases from V and 0 bases from J, with 11 bases between. The CDR3 covers 14 residues. Germline CDR1 SQVTM, CDR2 ANQGSEA. Measured with immunoSEQ multiplex PCR; TCRdb has only the in-frame clones, and not every one. The repertoire holds a few thousand clones, with 20% to 30% as singletons. Here the sequenced sample was lung tumor tissue, taken before any cancer treatment. This TCR was recovered from a female donor at least 60 years old with stage I lung adenocarcinoma. The chain employs TRBV29-1 and TRBJ2-2; the D call may be TRBD1 or TRBD2 (5 bases each). CDR3 in DNA: TGCAGCGTGAGAGGGGAACCGAACACCGGGGAGCTGTTTTTT. It specifies CSVRGEPNTGELFF.